This is a list of T cell receptor beta chains from one sample in a study of blood T cell repertoires in COVID-19. Sequenced by immunoSEQ multiplex PCR; TCRdb stores in-frame clones only, minus some. Here the sample spans some 320,000 clones, approximately 91% being singletons. Sequencing used PBMCs or T cells enriched from blood (not recorded which). The origin of the receptors is a man aged 55-75 years who had recovered from COVID-19. The CDR3 runs from the conserved cysteine through the conserved F or W. The D gene is left open where the match is weak. The size entry is marked missing in some rows and otherwise reads once, few, many or a size class.

D gene,J gene,clone size,V gene,CDR3 protein,CDR3 DNA
.,TRBJ2-1,once,TRBV5-8,CASSLAGRWGAQFF,TGTGCCAGCAGCTTGGCGGGTAGGTGGGGCGCTCAGTTCTTC
TRBD1,TRBJ1-2,.,TRBV2,CASSWDRLDYTF,TGTGCCAGCAGTTGGGACAGGCTTGACTACACCTTC
TRBD2,TRBJ2-1,.,TRBV5-4,CASSLIGLADNEQFF,TGTGCCAGCAGCTTAATCGGACTAGCAGACAATGAGCAGTTCTTC
.,TRBJ2-1,.,TRBV5-1,CASSLMRGYNEQFF,TGCGCCAGCAGCTTGATGAGAGGCTACAATGAGCAGTTCTTC
.,TRBJ1-6,once,TRBV7-2,CASSLEPPGASPLHF,TGTGCCAGCAGCTTAGAGCCTCCAGGGGCTTCACCCCTCCACTTT
.,TRBJ1-1,once,TRBV28,CALRQGSNTEAFF,TGTGCCTTACGGCAGGGATCGAACACTGAAGCTTTCTTT
TRBD2,TRBJ2-7,.,TRBV6-2/TRBV6-3,CASSSRAAGTSGEQYF,TGTGCCAGCAGTTCCCGGGCAGCCGGGACTAGCGGGGAGCAGTACTTC
.,TRBJ2-4,.,TRBV5-4,CASSLAGGKNIQYF,TGTGCCAGCAGCTTGGCAGGTGGCAAAAACATTCAGTACTTC
TRBD1,TRBJ2-7,.,TRBV6-5,CASRPTGTDYEQYF,TGTGCCAGCAGACCAACCGGGACAGACTACGAGCAGTACTTC
.,TRBJ2-4,.,TRBV18,CASSPGLAKNIQYF,TGTGCCAGCTCACCAGGCCTAGCCAAAAACATTCAGTACTTC
.,TRBJ2-5,.,TRBV21-1,CASSKERREETQYF,TGTGCCAGCAGCAAAGAAAGGAGGGAAGAGACCCAGTACTTC
TRBD2,TRBJ2-3,.,TRBV11-3,CASSSGTSGRNTDTQYF,TGTGCCAGCAGTTCTGGGACTAGCGGGAGGAACACAGATACGCAGTATTTT
.,TRBJ1-2,.,TRBV7-2,CASSLDRVGNYGYTF,TGTGCCAGCAGCTTAGACAGGGTTGGCAACTATGGCTACACCTTC
TRBD2,TRBJ2-1,.,TRBV28,CASSRLAGGQNEQFF,TGTGCCAGCAGTCGACTAGCGGGAGGGCAAAATGAGCAGTTCTTC
TRBD2,TRBJ2-2,.,TRBV7-3,CASSFTGTSGSGGELFF,TGTGCCAGCAGCTTCACCGGGACTAGCGGGAGTGGCGGGGAGCTGTTTTTT
.,TRBJ2-7,.,TRBV27,CASSLHGGGEQYF,TGTGCCAGCAGTTTACACGGGGGAGGCGAGCAGTACTTC
.,TRBJ1-5,.,TRBV28,CASLDPGSNQPQHF,TGTGCCAGCTTGGATCCGGGGAGCAATCAGCCCCAGCATTTT
.,TRBJ1-5,.,TRBV27,CASSLVSGSNQPQHF,TGTGCCAGCAGTTTAGTTTCGGGGAGCAATCAGCCCCAGCATTTT
TRBD1,TRBJ1-1,.,TRBV19,CASSWQGADTEAFF,TGTGCCAGTAGTTGGCAGGGGGCAGACACTGAAGCTTTCTTT
.,TRBJ1-6,.,TRBV28,CASTKGGGSPLHF,TGTGCCAGCACCAAGGGGGGGGGTTCACCCCTCCACTTT
.,TRBJ1-6,.,TRBV27,CASSPGYGDSPLHF,TGTGCCAGCAGCCCAGGGTATGGGGATTCACCCCTCCACTTT
TRBD1,TRBJ2-7,.,TRBV2,CASSQDRSYEQYF,TGTGCCAGCAGTCAGGACAGGTCCTACGAGCAGTACTTC
.,TRBJ2-7,.,TRBV15,CATSRGQGSYEQYF,TGTGCCACCAGCAGAGGGCAGGGGAGCTACGAGCAGTACTTC
TRBD2,TRBJ2-7,many,TRBV18,CASSLAGALYEQYF,TGTGCCAGTTCCCTAGCGGGGGCCCTCTACGAGCAGTACTTC
.,TRBJ1-5,.,TRBV30,CAWSQSVGNQPQHF,TGTGCCTGGAGTCAATCGGTGGGCAATCAGCCCCAGCATTTT
.,TRBJ1-3,once,TRBV7-9,CASSLNSGGSGNTIYF,TGTGCCAGCAGCTTGAACTCCGGGGGCTCTGGAAACACCATATATTTT
.,TRBJ1-2,.,TRBV6-2/TRBV6-3,CASSYQGYGYTF,TGTGCCAGCAGTTACCAGGGCTATGGCTACACCTTC
.,TRBJ2-7,.,TRBV9,CASSPTSGTYEQYF,TGTGCCAGCAGCCCAACCAGCGGAACCTACGAGCAGTACTTC
.,TRBJ2-7,once,TRBV2,CASRTDSYEQYF,TGTGCCAGCAGGACAGACTCCTACGAGCAGTACTTC
.,TRBJ1-2,.,TRBV28,CASKDSVVDGYTF,TGTGCCAGCAAGGACAGCGTGGTGGATGGCTACACCTTC
.,TRBJ2-1,.,TRBV19,CASSIGLDEQFF,TGTGCCAGTAGTATAGGGCTCGATGAGCAGTTCTTC
TRBD2,TRBJ2-1,.,TRBV5-6,CASSWELTSGSSYNEQFF,TGTGCCAGCAGCTGGGAGTTGACTAGCGGGAGCTCCTACAATGAGCAGTTCTTC
.,TRBJ2-1,.,TRBV19,CASKERENEQFF,TGTGCCAGTAAAGAACGGGAGAATGAGCAGTTCTTC
.,TRBJ2-1,.,TRBV5-1,CASSLEPHSSYNEQFF,TGCGCCAGCAGCTTGGAGCCACACAGCTCCTACAATGAGCAGTTCTTC
TRBD2,TRBJ2-1,.,TRBV7-9,CASSPPGTRPVYNEQFF,TGTGCCAGCAGCCCCCCCGGGACTAGGCCAGTATACAATGAGCAGTTCTTC
TRBD1,TRBJ1-4,once,TRBV5-1,CASSYGYGTGSNEKLFF,TGCGCCAGCAGCTACGGTTACGGGACAGGGTCTAATGAAAAACTGTTTTTT
.,TRBJ1-3,.,TRBV29-1,CSARGLNSGNTIYF,TGCAGCGCAAGAGGACTGAACTCTGGAAACACCATATATTTT
.,TRBJ1-5,.,TRBV28,CASTNVGQPQHF,TGTGCCAGCACCAACGTCGGTCAGCCCCAGCATTTT
TRBD1,TRBJ2-5,.,TRBV6-5,CASSYNRGRETQYF,TGTGCCAGCAGTTACAACAGGGGGCGAGAGACCCAGTACTTC
.,TRBJ2-3,.,TRBV5-1,CASKEDLSTDTQYF,TGCGCCAGCAAGGAGGACCTTAGCACAGATACGCAGTATTTT
.,TRBJ1-5,.,TRBV28,CASSFRDFSGAQHF,TGTGCCAGCAGTTTTCGGGACTTTTCCGGGGCCCAGCATTTT
.,TRBJ1-2,.,TRBV7-9,CASSTPTDGNYGYTF,TGTGCCAGCAGCACCCCAACTGACGGGAACTATGGCTACACCTTC
TRBD2,TRBJ2-7,.,TRBV20-1,CSASARLASSYEQYF,TGCAGTGCTAGTGCCCGACTAGCGAGCTCCTACGAGCAGTACTTC
.,TRBJ2-6,once,TRBV7-3,CASSQTGRRGANVLTF,TGTGCCAGCAGCCAGACAGGCAGGAGGGGGGCCAACGTCCTGACTTTC
.,TRBJ1-1,.,TRBV7-3,CASSLRAGTEAFF,TGTGCCAGCAGCTTAAGGGCCGGCACTGAAGCTTTCTTT
.,TRBJ2-3,.,TRBV5-5,CASSLVAGHTDTQYF,TGTGCCAGCAGCTTGGTGGCGGGGCACACAGATACGCAGTATTTT